This T cell receptor (beta chain) derives from a study of high-grade serous ovarian cancer treatment subgroups. V shed 5 bases and J shed 0 bases, with 11 bases lying between them. Germline values: CDR1 SGHTA, CDR2 FQGNSA. This CDR3 is 14 amino acids long. Tumor samples were obtained before definitive surgery or chemotherapy. Data came from immunoSEQ multiplex PCR; TCRdb stores just in-frame clones and leaves some out. This table has over 8,500 clones, approximately 91% appearing once. The TCR comes from a human donor with high-grade serous ovarian cancer. The sequenced material came from tumor tissue. This chain joins TRBV7-2 and TRBJ2-7; D perhaps matches TRBD1 (5 bases). DNA for the CDR3: TGTGCCAGCAGCCGTGACAGAGGCTCCTACGAGCAGTACTTC. Amino acid sequence: CASSRDRGSYEQYF.